The source of this T cell receptor (beta chain) is a study of T cell responses to AZD1222 COVID-19 vaccine. Clones were sequenced by immunoSEQ multiplex PCR, and TCRdb holds only the in-frame ones, with some missing. The data contain some 180,000 clones, over 80% of them singletons. Trimming shortened V by 4 bases and J by 11 bases, and 19 bases separated the two germline ends. Germline assignment: CDR1 SGHVS and CDR2 FQNEAQ. The CDR3 sequence is 14 residues long. The sequence derives from an adult who received the MenACWY meningococcal vaccine as a control. The specimen comprised peripheral blood, sampled 28 days after the second dose of the MenACWY control vaccine. This chain uses TRBV7-8 with TRBJ2-3, with D possibly TRBD1 on 6 matching bases. CDR3 loop: CASSSRTAQILQYF. The DNA for the CDR3 is TGTGCCAGCAGCTCCAGGACAGCACAGATACTGCAGTATTTT.